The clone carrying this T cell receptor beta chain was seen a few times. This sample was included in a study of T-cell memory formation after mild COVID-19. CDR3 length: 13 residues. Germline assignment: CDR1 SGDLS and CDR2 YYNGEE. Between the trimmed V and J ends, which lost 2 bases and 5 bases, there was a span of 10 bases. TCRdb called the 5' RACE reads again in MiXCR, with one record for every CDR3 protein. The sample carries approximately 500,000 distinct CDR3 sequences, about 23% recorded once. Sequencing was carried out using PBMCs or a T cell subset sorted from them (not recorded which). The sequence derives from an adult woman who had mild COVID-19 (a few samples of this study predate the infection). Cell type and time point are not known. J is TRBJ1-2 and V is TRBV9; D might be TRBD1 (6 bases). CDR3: CASSVTGEYGYTF. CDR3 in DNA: TGTGCCAGCAGCGTGACAGGAGAGTATGGCTACACCTTC.